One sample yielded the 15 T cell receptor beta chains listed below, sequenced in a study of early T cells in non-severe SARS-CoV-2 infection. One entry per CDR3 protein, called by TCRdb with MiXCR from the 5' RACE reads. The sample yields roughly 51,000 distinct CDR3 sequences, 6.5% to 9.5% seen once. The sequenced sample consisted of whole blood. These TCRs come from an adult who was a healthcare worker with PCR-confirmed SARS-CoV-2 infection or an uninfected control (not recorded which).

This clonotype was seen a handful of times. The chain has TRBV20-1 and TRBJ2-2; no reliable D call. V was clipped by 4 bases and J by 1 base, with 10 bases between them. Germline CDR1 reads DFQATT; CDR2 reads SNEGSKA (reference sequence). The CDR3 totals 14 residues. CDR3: CSAIEAGNTGELFF. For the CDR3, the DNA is TGCAGTGCTATTGAGGCAGGGAACACCGGGGAGCTGTTTTTT.

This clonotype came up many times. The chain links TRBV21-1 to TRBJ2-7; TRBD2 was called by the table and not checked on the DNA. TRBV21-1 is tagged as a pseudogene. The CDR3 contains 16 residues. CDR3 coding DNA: TGTGCCAGCAGCAAAAGGACTAGCGGGAGTGCCTACGAGCAGTACTTC. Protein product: CASSKRTSGSAYEQYF.

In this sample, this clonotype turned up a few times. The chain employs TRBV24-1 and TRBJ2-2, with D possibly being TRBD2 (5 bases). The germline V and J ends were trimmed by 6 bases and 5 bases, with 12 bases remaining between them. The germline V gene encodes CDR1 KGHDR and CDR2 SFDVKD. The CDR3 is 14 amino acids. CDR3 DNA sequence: TGTGCCACCAGTAGGCCGGGGAAGACCGGGGAGCTGTTTTTT. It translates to CATSRPGKTGELFF.

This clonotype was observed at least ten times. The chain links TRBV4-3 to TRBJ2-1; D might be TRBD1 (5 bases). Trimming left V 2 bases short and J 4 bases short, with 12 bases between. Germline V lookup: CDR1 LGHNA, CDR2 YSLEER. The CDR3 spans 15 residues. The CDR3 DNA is TGCGCCAGCAGCCAAACAGGTATCGAGTACAATGAGCAGTTCTTC. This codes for CASSQTGIEYNEQFF.

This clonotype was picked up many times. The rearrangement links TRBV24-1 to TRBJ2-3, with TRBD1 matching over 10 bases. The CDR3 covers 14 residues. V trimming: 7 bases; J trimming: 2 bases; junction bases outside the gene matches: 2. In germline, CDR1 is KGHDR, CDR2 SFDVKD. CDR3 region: CATRGTGVTDTQYF. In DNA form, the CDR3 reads TGTGCCACCAGGGGGACAGGGGTCACAGATACGCAGTATTTT.

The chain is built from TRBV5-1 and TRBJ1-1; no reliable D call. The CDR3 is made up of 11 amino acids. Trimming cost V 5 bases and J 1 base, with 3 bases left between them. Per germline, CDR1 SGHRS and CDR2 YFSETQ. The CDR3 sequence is CASRQNTEAFF. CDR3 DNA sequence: TGCGCCAGCAGGCAGAACACTGAAGCTTTCTTT. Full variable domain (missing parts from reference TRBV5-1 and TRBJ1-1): KAGVTQTPRYLIKTRGQQVTLSCSPISGHRSVSWYQQTPGQGLQFLFEYFSETQRNKGNFPGRFSGRQFSNSRSEMNVSTLELGDSALYLCASRQNTEAFFGQGTRLTVV.

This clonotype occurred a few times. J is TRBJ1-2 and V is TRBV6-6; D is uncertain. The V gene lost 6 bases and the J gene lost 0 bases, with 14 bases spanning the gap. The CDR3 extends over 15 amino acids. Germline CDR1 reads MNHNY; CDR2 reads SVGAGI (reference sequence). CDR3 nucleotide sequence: TGTGCCAGCAGAGGTCCCCGAGACTCTAACTATGGCTACACCTTC. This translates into CASRGPRDSNYGYTF.

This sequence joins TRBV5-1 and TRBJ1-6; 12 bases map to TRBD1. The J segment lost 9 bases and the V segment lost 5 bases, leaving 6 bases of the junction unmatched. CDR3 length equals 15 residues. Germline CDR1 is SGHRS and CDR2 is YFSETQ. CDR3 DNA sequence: TGCGCCAGCAGACCCGGGACAGGGGGCTTTTCACCCCTCCACTTT. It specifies CASRPGTGGFSPLHF.

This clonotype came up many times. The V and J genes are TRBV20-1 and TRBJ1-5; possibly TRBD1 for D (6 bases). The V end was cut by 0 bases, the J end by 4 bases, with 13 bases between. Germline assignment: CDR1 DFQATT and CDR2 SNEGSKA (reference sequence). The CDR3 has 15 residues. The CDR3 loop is CSARDTGPTNQPQHF. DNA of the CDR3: TGCAGTGCTAGAGATACAGGGCCGACTAATCAGCCCCAGCATTTT.

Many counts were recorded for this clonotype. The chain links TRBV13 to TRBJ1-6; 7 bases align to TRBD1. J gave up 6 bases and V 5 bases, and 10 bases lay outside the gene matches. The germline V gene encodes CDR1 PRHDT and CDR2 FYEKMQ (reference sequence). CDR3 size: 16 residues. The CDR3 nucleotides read TGTGCCAGCAGCGAAGCCGGGACAGCTTTTAATTCACCCCTCCACTTT. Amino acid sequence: CASSEAGTAFNSPLHF.

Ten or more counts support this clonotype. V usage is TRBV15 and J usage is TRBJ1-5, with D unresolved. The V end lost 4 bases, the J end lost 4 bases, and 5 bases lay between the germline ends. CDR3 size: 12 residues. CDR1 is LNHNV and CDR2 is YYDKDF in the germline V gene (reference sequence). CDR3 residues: CATSIGNQPQHF. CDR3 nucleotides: TGTGCCACCAGCATTGGGAATCAGCCCCAGCATTTT. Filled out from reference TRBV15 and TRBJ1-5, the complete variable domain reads DAMVIQNPRYQVTQFGKPVTLSCSQTLNHNVMYWYQQKSSQAPKLLFHYYDKDFNNEADTPDNFQSRRPNTSFCFLDIRSPGLGDTAMYLCATSIGNQPQHFGDGTRLSIL.

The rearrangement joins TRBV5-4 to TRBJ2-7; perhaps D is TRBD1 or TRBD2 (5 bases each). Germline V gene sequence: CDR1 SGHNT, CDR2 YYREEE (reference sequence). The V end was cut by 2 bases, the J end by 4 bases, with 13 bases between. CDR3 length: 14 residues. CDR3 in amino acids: CASSLAGTLYEQYF. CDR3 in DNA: TGTGCCAGCAGCTTAGCCGGGACCCTATACGAGCAGTACTTC.

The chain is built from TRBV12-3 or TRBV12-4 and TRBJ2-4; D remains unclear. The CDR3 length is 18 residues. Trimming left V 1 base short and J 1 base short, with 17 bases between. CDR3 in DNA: TGTGCCAGCAGTTTAGGTCTTATCGGCTATGCCGCCAAAAACATTCAGTACTTC. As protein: CASSLGLIGYAAKNIQYF.

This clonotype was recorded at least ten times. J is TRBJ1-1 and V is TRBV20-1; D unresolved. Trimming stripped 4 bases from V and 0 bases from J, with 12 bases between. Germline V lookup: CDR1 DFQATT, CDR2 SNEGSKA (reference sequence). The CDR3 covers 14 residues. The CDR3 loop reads CSANKRNLNTEAFF. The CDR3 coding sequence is TGCAGTGCTAATAAACGGAACCTGAACACTGAAGCTTTCTTT.

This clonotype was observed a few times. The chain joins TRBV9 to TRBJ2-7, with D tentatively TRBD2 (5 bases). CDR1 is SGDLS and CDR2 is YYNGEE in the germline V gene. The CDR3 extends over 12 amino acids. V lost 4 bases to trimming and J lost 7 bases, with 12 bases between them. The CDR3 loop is CASSTPRGEQYF. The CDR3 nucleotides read TGTGCCAGCAGCACGCCCCGAGGGGAGCAGTACTTC.